These 21 T cell receptor beta chains originate from one sample sequenced in a study of blood T cell repertoires in COVID-19. Sequencing was performed with immunoSEQ multiplex PCR; in TCRdb, only in-frame clones are kept and a portion is missing. The table includes roughly 230,000 clones, 75% to 85% detected once. The sequenced sample was peripheral blood. The receptors here all came from a human donor in a cohort sampled during active COVID-19.

The chain uses TRBV7-2 and TRBJ2-7, with a possible D match to TRBD1 (5 bases). Germline lookup yields CDR1 SGHTA and CDR2 FQGNSA. Deletions cut 5 bases from V and 0 bases from J, with 17 bases between. The CDR3 sequence is 16 residues long. For the CDR3, the DNA is TGTGCCAGCAGCCCGGCTTATGGACAAGGCTCCTACGAGCAGTACTTC. Residues: CASSPAYGQGSYEQYF.

This clone turned up a few times. The gene calls are TRBV9 and TRBJ2-6, with TRBD2 matching 12 bases. Per germline, CDR1 SGDLS and CDR2 YYNGEE. The CDR3 is made up of 17 amino acids. J was trimmed by 0 bases and V by 3 bases; bases with no gene match: 1. In nucleotides, the CDR3 is TGTGCCAGCAGCGGGACTAGCGGGGTCTCTGGGGCCAACGTCCTGACTTTC. Translation: CASSGTSGVSGANVLTF.

This chain joins TRBV19 and TRBJ2-5; D not certain. Germline assignment: CDR1 LNHDA and CDR2 SQIVND (reference sequence). The CDR3 covers 14 residues. The V end lost 3 bases, the J end lost 1 base, and 9 bases lay between the germline ends. The CDR3 region is CASSMYNSQETQYF. The DNA for the CDR3 is TGTGCCAGTAGTATGTATAACAGCCAAGAGACCCAGTACTTC. The variable domain in full, with the rest retrieved from reference TRBV19 and TRBJ2-5, is DGGITQSPKYLFRKEGQNVTLSCEQNLNHDAMYWYRQDPGQGLRLIYYSQIVNDFQKGDIAEGYSVSREKKESFPLTVTSAQKNPTAFYLCASSMYNSQETQYFGPGTRLLVL.

CDR3 nucleotides: TGTGCCAGCAGCCGACGGACAGGGAAGAACACCGGGGAGCTGTTTTTT. This gives the protein CASSRRTGKNTGELFF. V is TRBV3-1 (or the pseudogene TRBV3-2) and J is TRBJ2-2; 8 bases agree with TRBD1. This CDR3 has 16 amino acids. Germline assignment: CDR1 LGHDT and CDR2 YNNKEL (reference sequence). After removal of 4 bases from V and 1 base from J, the junction contained 5 bases not matched to a gene.

The chain employs TRBV25-1 and TRBJ1-5, with 7 bases that match TRBD1. Looked up from germline, CDR1 is MGHDK and CDR2 is SYGVNS. The CDR3 spans 14 residues. V trimming: 5 bases; J trimming: 7 bases; junction bases outside the gene matches: 8. The CDR3 reads CASSQGGTGQPQHF. The CDR3 DNA sequence: TGTGCCAGCAGTCAGGGGGGCACGGGGCAGCCCCAGCATTTT.

In this sample, this clone turned up a few times. The chain has TRBV10-3 and TRBJ2-2; possible D gene TRBD1, 6 bases. Trimming cost V 4 bases and J 5 bases, with 20 bases left between them. The CDR3 runs to 17 residues. Germline V gene sequence: CDR1 ENHRY, CDR2 SYGVKD. CDR3 DNA sequence: TGTGCCATCAGTGGAGGGCCTTCAAACAGGGCAACCGGGGAGCTGTTTTTT. Its translation is CAISGGPSNRATGELFF.

The chain couples TRBV18 to TRBJ2-3; 8 nucleotides match TRBD1. Germline CDR1 and CDR2: KGHSH and LQKENI. This CDR3 contains 17 residues. V trimming: 4 bases; J trimming: 0 bases; junction bases outside the gene matches: 9. The CDR3: CASSLLNRGKSTDTQYF. CDR3 sequence (DNA): TGTGCCAGCTCACTCCTTAACAGGGGGAAAAGCACAGATACGCAGTATTTT.

This chain links TRBV6-5 with TRBJ2-2; 7 bases map to TRBD2. Germline V gene lookup returns CDR1 MNHEY and CDR2 SVGAGI. This CDR3 region has 14 residues. V gave up 6 bases and J gave up 5 bases; unmatched junction bases: 6. The CDR3 loop is CASRPSGKTGELFF. CDR3 coding DNA: TGTGCCAGCAGACCCAGCGGGAAAACCGGGGAGCTGTTTTTT.

The chain combines TRBV6-5 with TRBJ1-5; D gene uncertain. This CDR3 is 14 amino acids long. CDR1 is MNHEY and CDR2 is SVGAGI in the germline V gene. The V end was cut by 0 bases, the J end by 8 bases, with 11 bases between. The CDR3 DNA reads as TGTGCCAGCAGTTACTCGCCGGGAATCAAGCCCCAGCATTTT. Translation gives CASSYSPGIKPQHF.

The CDR3 coding sequence is TGTGCCAGCAGTCCAGGTGGGGCCAACGTCCTGACTTTC. Its translation: CASSPGGANVLTF. The gene calls are TRBV27 and TRBJ2-6; D is undetermined. Germline assignment: CDR1 MNHEY and CDR2 SMNVEV (reference sequence). The CDR3 extends over 13 amino acids. Deletions cut 5 bases from V and 3 bases from J, with 5 bases between.

This clone was seen only a few times. The CDR3 spells CASSLGGPGGSGNTIYF. CDR3 DNA sequence: TGTGCCAGCAGCTTAGGAGGCCCAGGGGGGTCTGGAAACACCATATATTTT. V usage is TRBV7-2 and J usage is TRBJ1-3; 7 bases match TRBD1. The CDR3 is 17 residues long. Germline loops: CDR1 SGHTA, CDR2 FQGNSA. V trimming: 1 base; J trimming: 1 base; junction bases outside the gene matches: 7. Full variable domain (outside the CDR3, taken from reference TRBV7-2 and TRBJ1-3): GAGVSQSPSNKVTEKGKDVELRCDPISGHTALYWYRQSLGQGLEFLIYFQGNSAPDKSGLPSDRFSAERTGGSVSTLTIQRTQQEDSAVYLCASSLGGPGGSGNTIYFGEGSWLTVV.

The chain uses TRBV6-5 and TRBJ2-7; the D gene is possibly TRBD1 (6 bases). V lost 6 bases and J 4 bases, leaving 19 bases between the germline ends. The CDR3 totals 15 residues. Germline V gene lookup returns CDR1 MNHEY and CDR2 SVGAGI. In nucleotides, the CDR3 is TGTGCCAGCAGGGACCGCCGGGACATTTCGTACGAGCAGTACTTC. Translation gives CASRDRRDISYEQYF.

V usage is TRBV5-1 and J usage is TRBJ1-4, with 7 nucleotides matching TRBD1. The CDR3 has 14 residues. The V gene's germline CDR1 is SGHRS and CDR2 YFSETQ. J was trimmed by 12 bases and V by 3 bases; bases with no gene match: 11. The CDR3 DNA sequence: TGCGCCAGCAGCTCCCGAGGGGGTACAGGGGAACTGTTTTTT. This codes for CASSSRGGTGELFF.

In its sample, this clone was seen once. The rearrangement uses TRBV5-1 and TRBJ1-2; TRBD1 might be the D (5 bases). V lost 0 bases, J lost 6 bases, and 9 bases lay in between. Germline V gene lookup returns CDR1 SGHRS and CDR2 YFSETQ. The CDR3 length is 13 residues. The CDR3 DNA reads TGCGCCAGCAGCTTGGCAGGGAGGGATGGCTACACCTTC. Protein: CASSLAGRDGYTF.

The chain has TRBV10-3 and TRBJ2-1; 10 positions agree with TRBD2. V was pared by 8 bases and J by 5 bases, with 6 bases of the junction left unmatched. The CDR3 is 14 amino acids. Per germline, CDR1 ENHRY and CDR2 SYGVKD. The CDR3 protein is CAIERAGGNNEQFF. CDR3 bases: TGTGCCATCGAGCGAGCGGGGGGGAACAATGAGCAGTTCTTC.

The gene calls are TRBV3-1 (or the pseudogene TRBV3-2) and TRBJ2-7; 9 nucleotides match TRBD2. Germline CDR1 and CDR2: LGHDT and YNNKEL (reference sequence). V dropped 1 base and J dropped 1; count of bases not matched to a gene: 8. The CDR3 extends over 17 amino acids. CDR3 amino acids: CASSQGEAGGHSYEQYF. The CDR3 DNA follows: TGTGCCAGCAGCCAAGGGGAGGCGGGGGGGCATTCCTACGAGCAGTACTTC.

This rearrangement joins TRBV11-2 to TRBJ2-7; no clear D. Germline CDR1 reads SGHAT; CDR2 reads FQNNGV. The CDR3 runs 13 residues. Trimming took off 1 base at V and 5 bases at J, with 9 bases between the two ends. The CDR3 is CASSLGTVDEQYF. In DNA, the CDR3 is TGTGCCAGCAGCTTAGGTACAGTCGACGAGCAGTACTTC.

This clone has at least ten counts. This chain uses TRBV5-1 with TRBJ2-1; 15 bases align to TRBD2. CDR1 and CDR2 from the germline V gene are SGHRS and YFSETQ. The trim removed 3 bases at V and 3 bases at J, leaving 4 bases unmatched. The CDR3 is 17 amino acids. The CDR3 is CASSYGTSGRYYNEQFF. The CDR3 DNA follows: TGCGCCAGCAGCTACGGGACTAGCGGGAGGTACTACAATGAGCAGTTCTTC.

The rearrangement links TRBV9 to TRBJ2-3, with 7 bases matching TRBD1. The ends lost 2 bases at V and 0 bases at J; junction bases unmatched: 12. This CDR3 region has 18 residues. The germline V gene has CDR1 SGDLS and CDR2 YYNGEE. The CDR3: CASSVRNPGTDSTDTQYF. The CDR3 nucleotides read TGTGCCAGCAGCGTTAGAAATCCCGGGACAGATAGCACAGATACGCAGTATTTT.

This sequence joins TRBV12-3 or TRBV12-4 and TRBJ2-1, with a possible D match to TRBD2 (6 bases). This CDR3 spans 12 amino acids. Trimming removed 7 bases at V and 7 bases at J, with 11 bases between. The CDR3 DNA is TGTGCCAGCACCGGACTATGGAATGAGCAGTTCTTC. It encodes CASTGLWNEQFF.

The J gene is TRBJ2-2, the V gene TRBV1; the D call in the table, TRBD2, was not verified against the DNA. TRBV1 is recorded as a pseudogene. CDR3 size: 17 residues. The CDR3 DNA reads TGCACCAGCAGCCTAACACCACGGACTATGAACACCGGGGAGCTGTTTTTT. It specifies CTSSLTPRTMNTGELFF.